A selection of T cell receptor beta chains follows, all from one sample in a study of precursors of human CD4 cytotoxic T cells. A single record per CDR3 protein comes from TCRdb applying MiXCR to the reads. The sample records hundreds of distinct CDR3 sequences, more than 15% being singletons. Sequencing was performed on memory CD4+ T cells from blood (PBMCs). Receptor source: a human donor in good health. The CDR3 runs from the conserved cysteine through the conserved F or W. The order of the fields is clone size, J gene, D gene, V gene, CDR3 protein, CDR3 DNA. The D gene is left open where the match is weak. Where a row states a size, it is once, few, many or the class of an expanded clone; other rows omit it.

large,TRBJ2-6,-,TRBV3-1,CASSQGISGANVLTF,TGTGCCAGCAGCCAAGGCATCTCTGGGGCCAACGTCCTGACTTTC
-,TRBJ1-5,-,TRBV5-5,CASSLLIGGNQPQHF,TGTGCCAGCAGCTTGTTGATTGGGGGCAATCAGCCCCAGCATTTT
-,TRBJ2-1,-,TRBV28,CASELDSHNEQFF,TGTGCCAGCGAACTAGACAGTCACAATGAGCAGTTCTTC
-,TRBJ1-2,-,TRBV3-1,CASSQLDRGYTF,TGTGCCAGCAGCCAGCTGGACAGAGGCTACACCTTC
-,TRBJ2-1,TRBD2,TRBV5-1,CASSPFSGTSGSDEQFF,TGCGCCAGCAGCCCATTCTCCGGGACTAGCGGGAGTGATGAGCAGTTCTTC
large,TRBJ2-7,TRBD2,TRBV10-3,CAISESVGGPSEQYF,TGTGCCATCAGTGAGTCGGTGGGAGGGCCTTCCGAGCAGTACTTC
large,TRBJ2-7,TRBD2,TRBV6-2/TRBV6-3,CASRDLAGALYEQYF,TGTGCCAGCAGAGATCTAGCGGGGGCCCTCTACGAGCAGTACTTC
-,TRBJ2-1,-,TRBV6-2/TRBV6-3,CASSYPPNEQFF,TGTGCCAGCAGTTACCCTCCCAATGAGCAGTTCTTC
-,TRBJ2-5,-,TRBV7-2,CASSLPSTGNQETQYF,TGTGCCAGCAGCTTGCCGTCGACAGGAAACCAAGAGACCCAGTACTTC
-,TRBJ2-1,-,TRBV6-2/TRBV6-3,CASSYPVNEQFF,TGTGCCAGCAGTTATCCCGTCAATGAGCAGTTCTTC
-,TRBJ2-3,-,TRBV29-1,CSVEGGGDTQYF,TGCAGCGTTGAAGGGGGTGGGGATACGCAGTATTTT
large,TRBJ2-5,-,TRBV10-3,CATAGGLEETQYF,TGTGCCACCGCCGGGGGCCTCGAAGAGACCCAGTACTTC
-,TRBJ2-2,-,TRBV18,CASSPLLRAANTGELFF,TGTGCCAGCTCACCACTTTTGAGGGCCGCGAACACCGGGGAGCTGTTTTTT
large,TRBJ2-3,TRBD2,TRBV9,CASSVLLASAADTQYF,TGTGCCAGCAGCGTTTTACTAGCGTCGGCAGCAGATACGCAGTATTTT
few,TRBJ2-7,-,TRBV7-2,CASSLTQGSYEQYF,TGTGCCAGCAGCTTAACCCAGGGCTCCTACGAGCAGTACTTC
large,TRBJ1-1,-,TRBV3-1,CASSRQGENEAFF,TGTGCCAGCAGCCGGCAGGGAGAGAATGAAGCTTTCTTT
few,TRBJ1-2,-,TRBV20-1,CSALQVSGYGYTF,TGCAGTGCTTTACAGGTTTCGGGGTATGGCTACACCTTC
large,TRBJ2-1,-,TRBV11-2,CASSSDSYNEQFF,TGTGCCAGCAGCTCCGACAGCTACAATGAGCAGTTCTTC
few,TRBJ2-3,TRBD1,TRBV6-6,CASSYSMKGQEADTQYF,TGTGCCAGCAGTTACTCGATGAAAGGACAGGAGGCAGATACGCAGTATTTT
-,TRBJ1-2,-,TRBV11-2,CASSLDWAAGYGYTF,TGTGCCAGCAGCTTAGATTGGGCTGCCGGCTATGGCTACACCTTC
-,TRBJ1-2,-,TRBV12-3/TRBV12-4,CASSYSNYGYTF,TGTGCCAGCAGTTACAGTAACTATGGCTACACCTTC
large,TRBJ1-1,-,TRBV11-2,CASSPRGAGRNTEAFF,TGTGCCAGCAGCCCCCGCGGGGCAGGGAGGAACACTGAAGCTTTCTTT
-,TRBJ2-3,-,TRBV7-3,CASSLVGDTDTQYF,TGTGCCAGCAGCTTGGTGGGAGACACAGATACGCAGTATTTT
-,TRBJ2-1,TRBD2,TRBV5-1,CASNRFGTSGRANEQFF,TGCGCCAGCAACAGGTTTGGGACTAGCGGGAGGGCAAATGAGCAGTTCTTC
large,TRBJ1-6,-,TRBV18,CASSPPGKTHNSPLHF,TGTGCCAGCTCACCACCGGGAAAGACCCATAATTCACCCCTCCACTTT
hyperexpanded,TRBJ2-3,TRBD1,TRBV6-4,CASSGQGADTQYF,TGTGCCAGCAGCGGACAGGGGGCAGATACGCAGTATTTT
few,TRBJ2-7,TRBD2,TRBV19,CASKASGSIYEQYF,TGTGCCAGTAAGGCTAGCGGGAGTATCTACGAGCAGTACTTC
large,TRBJ2-7,TRBD1,TRBV5-1,CASSVGPGQGAGLVYEQYF,TGCGCCAGCAGCGTCGGACCGGGACAGGGGGCGGGTTTGGTCTACGAGCAGTACTTC
-,TRBJ1-4,-,TRBV5-5,CASSLVGRITNEKLFF,TGTGCCAGCAGCTTGGTGGGAAGAATAACTAATGAAAAACTGTTTTTT
-,TRBJ2-1,TRBD2,TRBV4-2,CASSQSGGRSNEQFF,TGTGCCAGCAGCCAGTCCGGCGGGAGAAGCAATGAGCAGTTCTTC
large,TRBJ2-5,-,TRBV27,CASSFIPQETQYF,TGTGCCAGCAGCTTCATTCCCCAAGAGACCCAGTACTTC
-,TRBJ2-1,TRBD2,TRBV7-2,CASSFKASGSNEQFF,TGTGCCAGCAGCTTCAAGGCTAGCGGGAGCAATGAGCAGTTCTTC
-,TRBJ2-1,-,TRBV19,CASSIKSGTLYYPPNEQFF,TGTGCCAGTAGTATAAAGAGCGGGACACTCTATTATCCCCCGAATGAGCAGTTCTTC
large,TRBJ2-5,-,TRBV7-9,CASSREGLMGETQYF,TGTGCCAGCAGCCGTGAGGGGCTGATGGGGGAGACCCAGTACTTC
few,TRBJ2-4,TRBD1,TRBV5-6,CASSLWGQGSKNIQYF,TGTGCCAGCAGCTTGTGGGGACAGGGGTCGAAAAACATTCAGTACTTC
-,TRBJ2-1,TRBD1,TRBV11-3,CASSPGGTLYNEQFF,TGTGCCAGCAGCCCAGGGGGTACCCTCTACAATGAGCAGTTCTTC
-,TRBJ2-1,-,TRBV5-5,CASSTPGLDLPNEQFF,TGTGCCAGCAGCACACCAGGACTCGACCTACCTAATGAGCAGTTCTTC
-,TRBJ2-1,TRBD2,TRBV5-4,CASSRTSSEQFF,TGTGCCAGCAGCCGGACTAGTTCCGAGCAGTTCTTC
few,TRBJ1-3,-,TRBV4-1,CASSQLDMGLGLNTIYF,TGCGCCAGCAGCCAACTAGACATGGGACTGGGCCTAAACACCATATATTTT
-,TRBJ2-1,-,TRBV18,CASSPRLVLSSYNEQFF,TGTGCCAGCTCACCACGTTTGGTCCTTAGCTCCTACAATGAGCAGTTCTTC
few,TRBJ1-1,-,TRBV12-3/TRBV12-4,CASSHYGSEAFF,TGTGCCAGCAGCCATTACGGAAGTGAAGCTTTCTTT
large,TRBJ2-1,-,TRBV27,CASGNRDRPYNEQFF,TGTGCCAGCGGGAACAGGGATCGTCCCTACAATGAGCAGTTCTTC
-,TRBJ2-1,TRBD1,TRBV7-6,CASSYWGQAKFF,TGTGCCAGCAGCTACTGGGGACAGGCGAAGTTCTTC
-,TRBJ2-2,-,TRBV5-1,CASSLTLQDTGELFF,TGCGCCAGCAGCTTGACCCTCCAGGACACCGGGGAGCTGTTTTTT
few,TRBJ2-6,-,TRBV28,CASSLVWGSGANVLTF,TGTGCCAGCAGTTTAGTTTGGGGCTCTGGGGCCAACGTCCTGACTTTC
-,TRBJ2-4,-,TRBV5-1,CASSLAPSIKKNIQYF,TGCGCCAGCAGCTTGGCCCCCAGCATAAAGAAAAACATTCAGTACTTC
few,TRBJ2-1,-,TRBV5-1,CASSLAAGNNEQFF,TGCGCCAGCAGCCTGGCGGCAGGAAACAATGAGCAGTTCTTC
few,TRBJ2-7,-,TRBV7-8,CASSLETGTYEQYF,TGTGCCAGCAGCTTAGAAACAGGGACCTACGAGCAGTACTTC
-,TRBJ1-4,-,TRBV28,CASSPSYLLGEKLFF,TGTGCCAGCAGTCCGTCTTATTTATTGGGAGAAAAACTGTTTTTT
large,TRBJ2-2,-,TRBV15,CATSTYLGGELFF,TGTGCCACCAGCACTTATCTAGGCGGGGAGCTGTTTTTT
hyperexpanded,TRBJ1-1,-,TRBV18,CASSPTRNTEAFF,TGTGCCAGCTCACCAACGAGGAACACTGAAGCTTTCTTT
-,TRBJ2-3,-,TRBV12-3/TRBV12-4,CASVEDDTQYF,TGTGCCAGCGTTGAAGATGATACGCAGTATTTT
large,TRBJ2-5,-,TRBV5-1,CASSLGLAQGETQYF,TGCGCCAGCAGCTTGGGTCTAGCCCAAGGAGAGACCCAGTACTTC